A selection of T cell receptor beta chains follows, all from one sample in a study of a mutant IDH1 vaccine in newly diagnosed glioma. Clones were read by immunoSEQ multiplex PCR, and TCRdb kept only the in-frame ones, dropping some. In the table there are about 36,000 clones, roughly 76% of which are singletons. These TCRs' antigens remain unknown. Here the sequenced sample was PBMCs, taken from a glioma patient whose treatment included an IDH1 peptide vaccine. Every receptor here comes from a man between 50 and 59 years old with glioma. Both conserved end residues are part of each CDR3. D genes are given only for firm matches. Rows may omit the clone size; those that give it use once, few, many or a size class.

CDR3 | DNA | D | V | size | J
CASSVTEQETQYF | TGTGCCAGCAGCGTGACAGAACAAGAGACCCAGTACTTC | . | TRBV7-9 | . | TRBJ2-5
CASSPFRDGGYTF | TGCGCCAGCAGCCCGTTCAGGGACGGAGGCTACACCTTC | . | TRBV5-1 | . | TRBJ1-2
CASSPKGRENTEAFF | TGTGCCAGCTCGCCCAAGGGACGGGAGAACACTGAAGCTTTCTTT | . | TRBV18 | . | TRBJ1-1
CASSEYGNEQFF | TGTGCCAGCAGTGAATATGGCAATGAGCAGTTCTTC | . | TRBV25-1 | once | TRBJ2-1
CAWERTPGYGYTF | TGTGCCTGGGAGCGGACACCGGGCTATGGCTACACCTTC | . | TRBV30 | . | TRBJ1-2
CASSYLAGGINEQFF | TGTGCCAGCAGTTACCTAGCGGGGGGAATCAATGAGCAGTTCTTC | TRBD2 | TRBV6-6 | . | TRBJ2-1
CASSPRTSGRSDTQYF | TGTGCCAGCAGCCCTCGGACTAGCGGGAGGAGTGATACGCAGTATTTT | TRBD2 | TRBV7-6 | once | TRBJ2-3
CATSRDKGPGNTGELFF | TGTGCCACCAGCAGAGATAAAGGGCCGGGGAACACCGGGGAGCTGTTTTTT | . | TRBV15 | . | TRBJ2-2
CASSQEAGDGGYF | TGTGCCAGCAGCCAAGAAGCAGGGGATGGTGGGTACTTC | . | TRBV14 | . | TRBJ2-7
CASSEAIGQGAIDNEKLFF | TGTGCCAGCAGTGAAGCGATCGGACAGGGGGCTATTGATAATGAAAAACTGTTTTTT | TRBD1 | TRBV2 | once | TRBJ1-4
CASSYYTEAFF | TGTGCCAGCAGTTACTACACTGAAGCTTTCTTT | . | TRBV6-6 | few | TRBJ1-1
CASSLSRGRAFF | TGTGCCAGCAGCTTGAGTCGCGGGCGCGCTTTCTTT | . | TRBV5-4 | . | TRBJ1-1
CASSSDGNTEAFF | TGCGCCAGCAGCTCGGACGGGAACACTGAAGCTTTCTTT | . | TRBV5-1 | . | TRBJ1-1
CASSRDPSGPAYEQYF | TGTGCCAGCAGCCGTGACCCTAGCGGCCCGGCCTACGAGCAGTACTTC | TRBD2 | TRBV7-2 | . | TRBJ2-7
CASSFHSYEQYF | TGTGCCAGCAGCTTCCACTCCTACGAGCAGTACTTC | . | TRBV7-2 | . | TRBJ2-7
CASSSGTSTQYF | TGTGCCAGCAGCTCCGGGACGTCCACGCAGTATTTT | . | TRBV6-6 | . | TRBJ2-3
CASRPAGDRGSEQFF | TGTGCCAGCAGGCCCGCGGGGGACAGGGGTAGTGAGCAGTTCTTC | TRBD1 | TRBV27 | . | TRBJ2-1
CASKSQVGTYEQYF | TGTGCCAGCAAAAGCCAGGTCGGGACCTACGAGCAGTACTTC | . | TRBV27 | once | TRBJ2-7
CAWSVSVSNQPQHF | TGTGCCTGGAGTGTGAGCGTCTCAAATCAGCCCCAGCATTTT | . | TRBV30 | . | TRBJ1-5
CSVEDGRNSGYNEQFF | TGCAGCGTTGAAGATGGGCGCAACAGCGGATACAATGAGCAGTTCTTC | . | TRBV29-1 | few | TRBJ2-1
CASSALGETQYF | TGTGCCAGTAGTGCGCTTGGGGAGACCCAGTACTTC | . | TRBV19 | . | TRBJ2-5
CASSEPGLSTDTQYF | TGTGCCAGCAGCGAACCGGGACTGAGCACAGATACGCAGTATTTT | . | TRBV5-4 | once | TRBJ2-3
CASSLTGLGYEQYF | TGTGCCAGCAGCTTAACAGGGCTGGGCTACGAGCAGTACTTC | . | TRBV13 | . | TRBJ2-7
CARSLRGGYEQYF | TGTGCCAGAAGCTTGAGAGGGGGCTACGAGCAGTACTTC | . | TRBV5-3 | . | TRBJ2-7
CASGQGLFGYGYTF | TGCGCCAGCGGACAGGGTTTGTTTGGCTATGGCTACACCTTC | TRBD1 | TRBV4-3 | . | TRBJ1-2
CASSMRSETQYF | TGTGCCAGCTCCATGAGGTCGGAGACCCAGTACTTC | . | TRBV18 | once | TRBJ2-5
CATSHRGGPTEAFF | TGTGCCACCAGCCATAGAGGGGGTCCCACTGAAGCTTTCTTT | . | TRBV15 | . | TRBJ1-1
CASSEVGYGYTF | TGTGCCAGCAGTGAAGTCGGGTATGGCTACACCTTC | . | TRBV6-1 | . | TRBJ1-2
CASSKWDSSTDTQYF | TGTGCCAGCAGTAAGTGGGATTCTAGCACAGATACGCAGTATTTT | . | TRBV5-6 | . | TRBJ2-3
CASTETSGSYEQYF | TGTGCCAGCACCGAGACTAGCGGGAGCTACGAGCAGTACTTC | TRBD2 | TRBV6-6 | . | TRBJ2-7
CASSSLQKSHTQYF | TGTGCCAGCAGCTCCCTCCAGAAGTCGCATACGCAGTATTTT | . | TRBV13 | . | TRBJ2-3
CAWSVLRLETQYF | TGTGCCTGGAGTGTACTCCGTCTAGAGACCCAGTACTTC | . | TRBV30 | . | TRBJ2-5
CASSTLVSAREQYF | TGTGCCAGTAGTACACTAGTTTCGGCGCGCGAGCAGTACTTC | . | TRBV19 | . | TRBJ2-7
CASSVGESKAYEQYF | TGTGCCAGCAGCGTAGGAGAGTCTAAGGCCTACGAGCAGTACTTC | . | TRBV9 | once | TRBJ2-7
CASSEAIAGGTDTQYF | TGTGCCAGCAGTGAAGCCATAGCGGGGGGCACAGATACGCAGTATTTT | TRBD2 | TRBV2 | once | TRBJ2-3
CASIRMREDTQYF | TGTGCCAGCATTCGTATGAGGGAAGATACGCAGTATTTT | . | TRBV2 | . | TRBJ2-3
CASSKGVNYGYTF | TGTGCCAGTAGTAAAGGGGTTAACTATGGCTACACCTTC | . | TRBV19 | once | TRBJ1-2
CASSNGGGPRETQYF | TGTGCCAGCAGTAATGGGGGAGGGCCTCGGGAGACCCAGTACTTC | TRBD2 | TRBV27 | once | TRBJ2-5
CSAPNPGGIQYF | TGCAGCGCTCCAAACCCGGGGGGCATTCAGTACTTC | TRBD2 | TRBV29-1 | . | TRBJ2-4